One TCR beta chain is described in this entry. Its antigen remains unknown. Other DNA sequences of this sample code for an identical CDR3. Evenly divided among several immunoSEQ plates was the genomic DNA of each subset. Sequencing was performed with immunoSEQ multiplex PCR; in TCRdb, only in-frame clones are kept and a portion is missing. The sample has millions of clones; approximately 95% are singletons. The data originate from a study of shared clonotypes between healthy human individuals. Study conclusions and caveats: Memory subsets generally showed smaller estimated richness than naive subsets did. Four donors had roughly 5% of their naive CD4 clonotypes in common. It was anticipated that sequencing depth would influence how many clonotypes donors shared.

Sequences were obtained from naive CD4+ T cells from PBMCs. Subset described: CD45RA+ positively selected. This receptor was obtained from a man younger than 30 in good health. Some clones in this sample may be carry-over from other donors' samples.

For the CDR3, the DNA is TGTGCCTGGAGCGCTGGACTAGCAGTACAAGAGACCCAGTACTTC. Amino acid sequence: CAWSAGLAVQETQYF. The rearrangement joins TRBV30 to TRBJ2-5, with TRBD2 matching over 8 bases. J gave up 2 bases and V 3 bases, and 8 bases lay outside the gene matches. The germline V gene has CDR1 GTSNPN and CDR2 SVGIG (reference sequence). The CDR3 extends over 15 amino acids. Full variable domain (rest looked up from reference TRBV30 and TRBJ2-5): SQTIHQWPATLVQPVGSPLSLECTVEGTSNPNLYWYRQAAGRGLQLLFYSVGIGQISSEVPQNLSASRPQDRQFILSSKKLLLSDSGFYLCAWSAGLAVQETQYFGPGTRLLVL.